This entry lists 20 T cell receptor beta chains sequenced from one sample in a study of blood T cell repertoires in COVID-19. Assay used: immunoSEQ multiplex PCR; TCRdb lists only in-frame clones, some missing. The data show about 400,000 clones, around 90% seen once. The sample comprised PBMCs or T cells enriched from blood (not recorded which). Receptor source: a woman aged 18-29 years with acute COVID-19.

The chain uses TRBV30 and TRBJ1-6; TRBD1 aligns across 9 bases. After removal of 4 bases from V and 0 bases from J, the junction contained 4 bases not matched to a gene. The CDR3 covers 16 residues. Germline V lookup: CDR1 GTSNPN, CDR2 SVGIG (reference sequence). The CDR3, as DNA: TGTGCCTGGACCGGGGACAGGGCCTCCTATAATTCACCCCTCCACTTT. Translating it yields CAWTGDRASYNSPLHF.

This chain connects TRBV27 to TRBJ1-2; TRBD1 matches at 9 bases. Germline-derived CDR1 and CDR2 are MNHEY and SMNVEV (reference sequence). The length of the CDR3 is 14 residues. The trim removed 0 bases at V and 7 bases at J, leaving 3 bases unmatched. The DNA for the CDR3 is TGTGCCAGCAGTTTATCGCGGGACAGGGCTGGCTACACCTTC. Its translation is CASSLSRDRAGYTF.

The V gene is TRBV5-8, the J gene TRBJ2-7, with 7 bases identical to TRBD1. Per the germline V gene, CDR1 is SGHTS and CDR2 is YDEGEE. V lost 4 bases to trimming and J lost 1 base; unmatched junction nucleotides: 5. The length of the CDR3 is 14 residues. This CDR3 reads CASSLKGASYEQYF. The CDR3 DNA is TGTGCCAGCAGCCTCAAGGGGGCTTCCTACGAGCAGTACTTC.

This chain links TRBV11-2 with TRBJ1-2; the match to TRBD1 covers 7 bases. V shed 2 bases and J 5 bases; nucleotides not matched to a gene: 8. Germline values: CDR1 SGHAT, CDR2 FQNNGV. This CDR3 has 15 residues. DNA for the CDR3: TGTGCCAGCAGCTTAAGATCGACAGGGCGGTATGGCTACACCTTC. The encoded protein is CASSLRSTGRYGYTF.

The chain joins TRBV18 to TRBJ2-5; maybe TRBD1 (5 bases). The CDR3 extends over 15 amino acids. Trimming left V 1 base short and J 5 bases short, with 14 bases between. CDR1 is KGHSH and CDR2 is LQKENI in the germline V gene. CDR3 DNA: TGTGCCAGCTCACCACGGGGCGGCAACGGCGAGACCCAGTACTTC. It specifies CASSPRGGNGETQYF.

V and J are TRBV13 and TRBJ2-5; D is perhaps TRBD1 (6 bases). Looked up from germline, CDR1 is PRHDT and CDR2 is FYEKMQ (reference sequence). Trimming removed 4 bases at V and 5 bases at J, with 8 bases between. This CDR3 is built from 12 residues. In DNA form, the CDR3 reads TGTGCCAGCAGCTCTCAGGGGGAGACCCAGTACTTC. Its translation: CASSSQGETQYF.

The rearrangement links TRBV23-1 to TRBJ1-1; D is undetermined. TRBV23-1 is given ORF status, its function remaining uncertain. Trimming took 4 bases from V and 0 from J, leaving 9 bases between them. The CDR3 has 14 residues. CDR3 coding DNA: TGCGCCAGCAGTCCCAAAACAGTGAACACTGAAGCTTTCTTT. As protein: CASSPKTVNTEAFF.

This rearrangement joins TRBV21-1 to TRBJ2-7; TRBD1, the table's D call, was not compared with the DNA. TRBV21-1 is an annotated pseudogene. This CDR3 has 15 residues. CDR3 bases: TGTGCCAGCGGGGAGACAGGTCCGTTGGACTACGAGCAGTACTTC. It specifies CASGETGPLDYEQYF.

The rearrangement links TRBV6-4 to TRBJ2-2; no definite D call. V shed 1 base and J shed 2 bases, with 5 bases lying between them. From germline, CDR1 is MRHNA and CDR2 SNTAGT. There are 14 residues in the CDR3. DNA for the CDR3: TGTGCCAGCAGTGACTATCTTAACACCGGGGAGCTGTTTTTT. Translation gives CASSDYLNTGELFF.

The CDR3 nucleotides are TGTGCCAGCAGCCAAGGGACTAGCGGAGCCAAAAACATTCAGTACTTC. Translated, it gives CASSQGTSGAKNIQYF. The V gene is TRBV14, the J gene TRBJ2-4, with 10 bases fitting TRBD2. This CDR3 comprises 16 residues. Germline assignment: CDR1 SGHDN and CDR2 FVKESK. Trimming at V came to 1 base and at J to 0 bases, leaving 0 bases not matched to a gene.

This sequence joins TRBV7-3 and TRBJ2-5, with D possibly TRBD1 on 5 matching bases. V was shortened by 5 bases and J by 2 bases, with 9 bases between the two germline ends. CDR3 length: 13 amino acids. The germline V gene has CDR1 SGHTA and CDR2 FQGTGA. The CDR3 spells CASSVQGQETQYF. The CDR3 DNA reads TGTGCCAGCAGCGTCCAGGGACAAGAGACCCAGTACTTC.

The chain recombines TRBV7-8 with TRBJ1-6; no reliable D call. Germline-derived CDR1 and CDR2 are SGHVS and FQNEAQ. Deletions cut 1 base from V and 6 bases from J, with 10 bases between. This CDR3 is 15 amino acids long. The DNA of the CDR3 is TGTGCCAGCAGCTTAGTCGCGGTGGGTAATTCACCCCTCCACTTT. It translates to CASSLVAVGNSPLHF.

The sample holds a few counts of this clone. V usage is TRBV7-9 and J usage is TRBJ2-5, with 12 bases fitting TRBD1. The CDR3 consists of 17 residues. Per the germline V gene, CDR1 is SEHNR and CDR2 is FQNEAQ (reference sequence). V lost 1 base and J lost 5; bases outside the gene matches: 8. This CDR3 is CASSLEVGTGGSETQYF. In DNA, the CDR3 is TGTGCCAGCAGCTTAGAAGTCGGGACAGGGGGCTCGGAGACCCAGTACTTC.

The gene calls are TRBV4-1 and TRBJ2-1; TRBD2 aligns across 12 bases. After removal of 3 bases from V and 0 bases from J, the junction contained 3 bases not matched to a gene. The CDR3 loop spans 17 amino acids. CDR1 is MGHRA, CDR2 YSYEKL, per germline. The CDR3 region is CASSQLAGGSSYNEQFF. DNA of the CDR3: TGCGCCAGCAGCCAGCTAGCGGGGGGGAGCTCCTACAATGAGCAGTTCTTC.

The chain links TRBV2 to TRBJ2-7; 7 positions match TRBD2. The trim removed 6 bases at V and 5 bases at J, leaving 16 bases unmatched. Germline assignment: CDR1 SNHLY and CDR2 FYNNEI. This CDR3 comprises 16 residues. This CDR3 is CASSSTDGRGFNEQYF. DNA for the CDR3: TGTGCCAGCAGCTCTACCGACGGGCGGGGGTTCAACGAGCAGTACTTC.

This clone was recorded only once. V is TRBV12-5 and J is TRBJ1-5, with D unresolved. The CDR3 consists of 13 residues. From germline, CDR1 is LGHNT and CDR2 FRNRAP. CDR3 region: CAAGWGSNQPQHF. The CDR3 DNA is TGTGCGGCGGGGTGGGGAAGCAATCAGCCCCAGCATTTT. Combining the CDR3 with reference TRBV12-5 and TRBJ1-5 gives the whole variable domain DARVTQTPRHKVTEMGQEVTMRCQPILGHNTVFWYRQTMMQGLELLAYFRNRAPLDDSGMPKDRFSAEMPDATLATLKIQPSEPRDSAVYFCAAGWGSNQPQHFGDGTRLSIL.

The chain carries TRBV11-3 and TRBJ2-3, with D maybe TRBD1 (5 bases). The length of the CDR3 is 14 residues. V was pared by 3 bases and J by 2 bases, with 9 bases between. Germline V gene lookup returns CDR1 SGHNT and CDR2 YENEEA. As DNA, the CDR3 is TGTGCCAGCAGCTTGACAGCCACCACAGATACGCAGTATTTT. Amino acids: CASSLTATTDTQYF.

The V call is TRBV20-1, the J call TRBJ1-2; D ambiguous. Germline-derived CDR1 and CDR2 are DFQATT and SNEGSKA (reference sequence). Trimming removed 3 bases at V and 0 bases at J, with 5 bases between. The CDR3 spans 12 residues. This CDR3 is CSASTANYGYTF. DNA for the CDR3: TGCAGTGCTAGTACAGCTAACTATGGCTACACCTTC.

The chain carries TRBV20-1 and TRBJ2-1; a possible D gene is TRBD2 (7 bases). The germline V gene encodes CDR1 DFQATT and CDR2 SNEGSKA (reference sequence). CDR3 length equals 14 residues. Trimming cost V 3 bases and J 7 bases, with 16 bases left between them. This chain's CDR3 is CSASHGGPKNEQFF. The DNA for the CDR3 is TGCAGTGCTAGTCACGGGGGGCCCAAGAATGAGCAGTTCTTC.

This chain links TRBV6-5 with TRBJ2-3; 7 bases align to TRBD1. The CDR3 has 13 amino acids. V shed 6 bases, J shed 4 bases, and the junction held 4 bases outside the gene matches. Germline loops: CDR1 MNHEY, CDR2 SVGAGI. CDR3 nucleotide sequence: TGTGCCAGCAGCAAAGACAGGGCAGATACGCAGTATTTT. It is translated as CASSKDRADTQYF.